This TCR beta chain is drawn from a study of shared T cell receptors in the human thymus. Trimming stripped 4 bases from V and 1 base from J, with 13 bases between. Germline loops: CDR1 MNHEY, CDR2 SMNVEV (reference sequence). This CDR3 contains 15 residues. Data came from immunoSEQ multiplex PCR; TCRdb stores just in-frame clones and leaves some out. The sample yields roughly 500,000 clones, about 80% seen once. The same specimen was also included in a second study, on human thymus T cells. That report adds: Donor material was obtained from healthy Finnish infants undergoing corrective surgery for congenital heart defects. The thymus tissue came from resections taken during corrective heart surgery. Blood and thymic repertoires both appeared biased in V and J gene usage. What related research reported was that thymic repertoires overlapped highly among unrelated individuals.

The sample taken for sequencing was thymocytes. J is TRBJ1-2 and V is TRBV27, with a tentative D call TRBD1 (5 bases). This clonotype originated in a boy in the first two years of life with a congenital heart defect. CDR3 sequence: CASSSDRTLNYGYTF. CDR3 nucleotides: TGTGCCAGCAGTTCCGACAGAACCCTTAACTATGGCTACACCTTC.